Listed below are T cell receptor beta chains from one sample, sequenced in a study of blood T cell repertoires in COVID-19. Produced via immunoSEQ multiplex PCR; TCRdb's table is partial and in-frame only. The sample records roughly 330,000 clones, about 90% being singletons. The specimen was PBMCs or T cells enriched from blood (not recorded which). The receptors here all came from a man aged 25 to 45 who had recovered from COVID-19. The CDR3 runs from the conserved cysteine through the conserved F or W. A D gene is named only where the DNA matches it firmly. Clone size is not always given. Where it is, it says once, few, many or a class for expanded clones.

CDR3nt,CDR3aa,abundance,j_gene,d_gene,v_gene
TGTGCCGGGAGCTTCGGCTCAATGTATGGCTACACCTTC,CAGSFGSMYGYTF,.,TRBJ1-2,.,TRBV19
TGTGCCAGCAGCTTAACTTCCGGGTTTGAAAAACTGTTTTTT,CASSLTSGFEKLFF,.,TRBJ1-4,.,TRBV5-5
TGCGCCAGCAGTCAATCTTGTCGATTTTGCGGTGAACTGACGAACCTCCATGAGCAGTTCTTC,CASSQSCRFCGELTNLHEQFF,.,TRBJ2-1,.,TRBV23-1
TGCAGTGCTAGTCCCCCGCCGTATCGGTACACCTTC,CSASPPPYRYTF,.,TRBJ1-2,.,TRBV20-1
TGTGCCAGCAGCTTAGGACTAGCGGGCATTGACACAGATACGCAGTATTTT,CASSLGLAGIDTDTQYF,.,TRBJ2-3,TRBD2,TRBV7-8
TGTGCCAGCAGACTCTTTTGGGGGCGTAATGAGCAGTTCTTC,CASRLFWGRNEQFF,.,TRBJ2-1,.,TRBV27
TGTGCCAGCAGAACAACCGGGACAGGGAGACACGAGCAGTACTTC,CASRTTGTGRHEQYF,few,TRBJ2-7,TRBD1,TRBV27
TGTGCCAGCAGCCTCGGAGCGGCGGGGAACTCCTACGAGCAGTACTTC,CASSLGAAGNSYEQYF,.,TRBJ2-7,.,TRBV9
TGTGCCAGCACCCCGAAGGGGCGGGGGGGCATTGAGACCCAGTACTTC,CASTPKGRGGIETQYF,.,TRBJ2-5,TRBD2,TRBV3-1/TRBV3-2
TGTGCCAGCAGTGTAGGCACGGGTTTAAGTTACGAGCAGTACTTC,CASSVGTGLSYEQYF,once,TRBJ2-7,.,TRBV2
TGCGCCAGCAGCTTGCACACAGGGTCCTATGGCTACACCTTC,CASSLHTGSYGYTF,.,TRBJ1-2,.,TRBV5-1
TGTGCCAGCAGCGCAAACAGAATCGTTGATGAAAAACTGTTTTTT,CASSANRIVDEKLFF,.,TRBJ1-4,.,TRBV25-1
TGTGCCAGCAGCTTAGGAGGAACCTTTTCGAGCAATCAGCCCCAGCATTTT,CASSLGGTFSSNQPQHF,.,TRBJ1-5,.,TRBV7-8
TGTGCCTGGAGTGTAAAGGGTCAGGGCTATGGCTACACCTTC,CAWSVKGQGYGYTF,once,TRBJ1-2,.,TRBV30
TGCGCCAGCAGCCAGGCACAGGGTGACTATGGCTACACCTTC,CASSQAQGDYGYTF,once,TRBJ1-2,.,TRBV4-1
TGTGCCAGCGGCAAAGGGGGTGCCAAAAACATTCAGTACTTC,CASGKGGAKNIQYF,.,TRBJ2-4,.,TRBV2
TGTGCCATTCCTAAAAGCGGGGGGGCCACCGGGGAGCTGTTTTTT,CAIPKSGGATGELFF,.,TRBJ2-2,TRBD2,TRBV2
TGTGCCAGCAGCTTCACAGGGGGCCGGGCTTTCTTT,CASSFTGGRAFF,.,TRBJ1-1,TRBD1,TRBV5-6
TGTGCCAGCAGACAGGGGGTAGGCACAGATACGCAGTATTTT,CASRQGVGTDTQYF,.,TRBJ2-3,TRBD1,TRBV7-8
TGTGCCAGCAGCTTGGGCGTCACAGATACGCAGTATTTT,CASSLGVTDTQYF,.,TRBJ2-3,.,TRBV11-3
TGTGCCAGCAGCCAACCGGACAGTGGAAACACCATATATTTT,CASSQPDSGNTIYF,.,TRBJ1-3,.,TRBV14
TGCGCCAGCAGCTTGGTTTTCGGACAGGGAAGCTCTGGGGCCAACGTCCTGACTTTC,CASSLVFGQGSSGANVLTF,.,TRBJ2-6,TRBD1,TRBV5-1
TGTGCCAGCCAGGGACAGCTTAACACTGAAGCTTTCTTT,CASQGQLNTEAFF,.,TRBJ1-1,TRBD1,TRBV6-5
TGTGCCAGCAGCCCTAGCGGGGACAATGAGCAGTTCTTC,CASSPSGDNEQFF,.,TRBJ2-1,TRBD2,TRBV7-9
TGTGCCAGCAGTCCGACGACTAGCGGGGCGGGGTGGGTGACCGGGGAGCTGTTTTTT,CASSPTTSGAGWVTGELFF,.,TRBJ2-2,TRBD2,TRBV28
TGTGCCAGCAGAGGACTAGCGGGCAACACCGGGGAGCTGTTTTTT,CASRGLAGNTGELFF,.,TRBJ2-2,TRBD2,TRBV9
TGTGCCAGCAGCTGGGGACATTACAATGAGCAGTTCTTC,CASSWGHYNEQFF,.,TRBJ2-1,.,TRBV14
TGTGCCAGTCCCCCCCGGACAGGGGGGAGCACTGAAGCTTTCTTT,CASPPRTGGSTEAFF,.,TRBJ1-1,TRBD1,TRBV19
TGTGCCAGCAGTTTGAATTCGGCGGGGGGCACAGATACGCAGTATTTT,CASSLNSAGGTDTQYF,.,TRBJ2-3,TRBD2,TRBV28
TGTGCCAGCAGCCTCCGGACAGATGTCAGTGGAAACACCATATATTTT,CASSLRTDVSGNTIYF,.,TRBJ1-3,.,TRBV3-1/TRBV3-2
TGTGCCAGTAGTATTGTGGCATCCCAGGAGCAGTACTTC,CASSIVASQEQYF,.,TRBJ2-7,.,TRBV19
TGTGCCAGCAGTTTTGAGGAAGAGACCCAGTACTTC,CASSFEEETQYF,once,TRBJ2-5,.,TRBV6-2/TRBV6-3